The 8 T cell receptor beta chains given below trace back to one sample, sequenced in a study of blood T cell repertoires in COVID-19. TCRdb keeps only in-frame clones here, not all; method: immunoSEQ multiplex PCR. The sample lists a few hundred thousand clones, approximately 91% seen once, with approximately 0.94% in the top ten. Material: peripheral blood. Source of these receptors: a woman aged 40 to 55 who had recovered from COVID-19.

A single count supports this clone. This sequence joins TRBV7-2 and TRBJ2-5; D not resolved. Trimming took off 1 base at V and 5 bases at J, with 8 bases between the two ends. The CDR3 runs 13 residues. Germline-derived CDR1 and CDR2 are SGHTA and FQGNSA. DNA of the CDR3: TGTGCCAGCAGCTTAGGCGAGGTCGAGACCCAGTACTTC. It translates to CASSLGEVETQYF.

This chain links TRBV9 with TRBJ2-1, with unresolved D. The CDR3 has 15 residues. V was pared by 3 bases and J by 4 bases, with 14 bases between. Germline values: CDR1 SGDLS, CDR2 YYNGEE. This CDR3 reads CASSASPSLYNEQFF. For the CDR3, the DNA is TGTGCCAGCAGCGCTAGTCCCTCACTTTACAATGAGCAGTTCTTC.

The chain recombines TRBV19 with TRBJ2-1, with D perhaps matching TRBD1 (5 bases). This CDR3 is 12 amino acids long. V lost 6 bases, J lost 6 bases, and 9 bases lay in between. Germline V lookup: CDR1 LNHDA, CDR2 SQIVND (reference sequence). This CDR3 is CASSLRGNEQFF. CDR3 nucleotide sequence: TGTGCCAGTAGCCTTAGGGGCAATGAGCAGTTCTTC.

J is TRBJ2-1 and V is TRBV25-1; 10 bases align to TRBD2. Germline values: CDR1 MGHDK, CDR2 SYGVNS. The ends lost 7 bases at V and 12 bases at J; junction bases unmatched: 21. This CDR3 spans 17 amino acids. In DNA form, the CDR3 reads TGTGCCAGCAAAAACCCTCCGGGAGCGGGAGGGAGTGATTCGCAGTTCTTC. Encoded protein: CASKNPPGAGGSDSQFF.

As to this clone: At one end the junction does not follow the germline gene, possibly because of a read error. This CDR3 is CASSQEPGLAVGF. CDR3 DNA: TGTGCCAGCAGCCAAGAGCCGGGACTAGCGGTGGGTTTT. The genes are TRBV3-1 (or the pseudogene TRBV3-2) and TRBJ2-3; the match to TRBD2 covers 11 bases. The length of the CDR3 is 13 residues. Germline V gene lookup returns CDR1 LGHDT and CDR2 YNNKEL (reference sequence).

J is TRBJ2-1 and V is TRBV3-1 (or the pseudogene TRBV3-2), with 13 bases aligning to TRBD2. The CDR3 loop spans 18 amino acids. Germline trimming cut 4 bases from V and 2 bases from J; bases unmatched to any gene: 8. Germline V gives CDR1 LGHDT, CDR2 YNNKEL (reference sequence). The CDR3 reads CASSRGTSGTRPYNEQFF. The CDR3 DNA reads as TGTGCCAGCAGCCGGGGGACTAGCGGGACCCGACCCTACAATGAGCAGTTCTTC.

V is TRBV6-5 and J is TRBJ2-5, with 8 bases identical to TRBD2. CDR3 size: 16 residues. From germline, CDR1 is MNHEY and CDR2 SVGAGI. After removal of 4 bases from V and 1 base from J, the junction contained 8 bases not matched to a gene. In DNA, the CDR3 is TGTGCCAGCAGTTCATTAGCGGGGTTAGCCCAAGAGACCCAGTACTTC. Encoded protein: CASSSLAGLAQETQYF.

The V and J genes are TRBV27 and TRBJ2-1, with TRBD2 matching over 7 bases. V lost 3 bases to trimming and J lost 0 bases; unmatched junction nucleotides: 11. The germline V gene has CDR1 MNHEY and CDR2 SMNVEV (reference sequence). The CDR3 contains 18 residues. The CDR3 sequence: CASSLAPLAASSYNEQFF. The CDR3 DNA sequence: TGTGCCAGCAGTTTGGCCCCTCTAGCGGCAAGCTCCTACAATGAGCAGTTCTTC.